The clone carrying this T cell receptor (beta chain) has only a few counts. Antigen: not known. The germline V and J ends were trimmed by 4 bases and 1 base, with 13 bases remaining between them. Germline assignment: CDR1 MDHEN and CDR2 SYDVKM. This CDR3 is built from 15 residues. Unique molecular identifiers were in the cDNA, with template-switch universal primer binding. TCRdb re-called the 5' RACE reads with MiXCR, one entry per CDR3 protein. The sample records hundreds of thousands of distinct CDR3 sequences, 10% to 15% being singletons. This entry belongs to a study of identical twins. General study findings and limits: In cord blood, abundant beta clonotypes had fewer insertions; memory showed no trend.

The data were also submitted as part of a second study, on yellow fever vaccine responses in identical twins. That source notes: In identical twins, vaccine T cell responses appeared partly shared and partly individual.

This receptor was taken from a woman younger than 30 in good health. The sample comprised PBMCs. The chain combines TRBV28 with TRBJ1-1, with unresolved D. The CDR3 here is CASSSGAGRNTEAFF. The CDR3 coding sequence is TGTGCCAGCAGTTCGGGTGCAGGCAGGAACACTGAAGCTTTCTTT.